Below are 8 T cell receptor beta chains sequenced from a single sample in a study of blood T cell repertoires in COVID-19. Generated by immunoSEQ multiplex PCR, the TCRdb table keeps only in-frame clones and is missing some. The sample carries roughly 260,000 clones, roughly 80% recorded once. What was sequenced was peripheral blood. Receptor source: a woman in her 70s with acute or convalescent COVID-19.

The chain combines TRBV7-6 with TRBJ2-3, with 7 bases that match TRBD2. The junction had 6 bases not matched to a gene; V was cut back by 5 bases and J by 7 bases. The CDR3 sequence is 13 residues long. CDR1 is SGHVS and CDR2 is FNYEAQ in the germline V gene. The CDR3 reads CASSPRGRNTQYF. For the CDR3, the DNA is TGTGCCAGCAGCCCGCGGGGGAGGAATACGCAGTATTTT.

The chain carries TRBV4-3 and TRBJ2-7, with 7 bases fitting TRBD2. The germline CDR1 and CDR2 sequences are LGHNA and YSLEER. This CDR3 is built from 15 residues. V trimming: 0 bases; J trimming: 9 bases; junction bases outside the gene matches: 11. The CDR3, as DNA: TGCGCCAGCAGCCAAGATAGTGGGGGGGACGTTGGGCAGTACTTC. Translating it yields CASSQDSGGDVGQYF.

The rearrangement uses TRBV6-6 and TRBJ1-1, with 7 bases identical to TRBD1. CDR1 MNHNY and CDR2 SVGAGI come from the germline V gene (reference sequence). CDR3 length: 13 residues. V lost 6 bases, J lost 6 bases, and 7 bases stayed unmatched. Here the CDR3 reads CASRQTGIAEAFF. The CDR3 DNA sequence: TGTGCCAGCAGACAGACAGGGATCGCTGAAGCTTTCTTT.

This clone has more than one count but fewer than ten. CDR3 protein: CASSPRGGGAGGSYGYTF. The CDR3 DNA reads TGTGCCAGCAGCCCAAGGGGCGGGGGCGCCGGAGGCTCCTATGGCTACACCTTC. The chain joins TRBV7-2 to TRBJ1-2, with D perhaps matching TRBD1 (6 bases). This CDR3 has 18 amino acids. With 5 bases removed from V and 4 bases from J, the gap between germline ends came to 26 bases. Germline V gene data show CDR1 as SGHTA and CDR2 as FQGNSA. Full variable domain (missing parts from reference TRBV7-2 and TRBJ1-2): GAGVSQSPSNKVTEKGKDVELRCDPISGHTALYWYRQSLGQGLEFLIYFQGNSAPDKSGLPSDRFSAERTGGSVSTLTIQRTQQEDSAVYLCASSPRGGGAGGSYGYTFGSGTRLTVV.

The chain combines TRBV11-2 with TRBJ2-7; 7 bases align to TRBD1. J was trimmed by 4 bases and V by 3 bases; bases with no gene match: 12. Germline V gene data show CDR1 as SGHAT and CDR2 as FQNNGV. The CDR3 has 16 amino acids. The CDR3 sequence: CASSLKKSQGVYEQYF. The CDR3 DNA reads TGTGCCAGCAGCTTGAAAAAAAGCCAGGGGGTTTACGAGCAGTACTTC.

The rearrangement uses TRBV7-8 and TRBJ1-1; D ambiguous. There are 16 residues in the CDR3. Per the germline V gene, CDR1 is SGHVS and CDR2 is FQNEAQ. V lost 1 base, J lost 4 bases, and 16 bases lay in between. This CDR3 is CASSLEPADIATEAFF. The CDR3 DNA reads as TGTGCCAGCAGCTTAGAGCCCGCCGACATCGCCACTGAAGCTTTCTTT.

V is TRBV6-2 or TRBV6-3 and J is TRBJ1-1; D uncertain. V lost 2 bases to trimming and J lost 2 bases, with 9 bases between them. CDR1 MNHEY and CDR2 SVGEGT come from the germline V gene. The CDR3 spans 14 residues. As DNA, the CDR3 is TGTGCCAGCAGTTACGTGGCAGTTAACACTGAAGCTTTCTTT. As protein: CASSYVAVNTEAFF.

The chain uses TRBV20-1 and TRBJ1-2; D unresolved. The germline gives CDR1 DFQATT, CDR2 SNEGSKA (reference sequence). V lost 3 bases and J lost 2, with 10 bases in between. The CDR3 is 13 amino acids. This chain's CDR3 is CSASYGINYGYTF. CDR3 DNA sequence: TGCAGTGCTAGTTACGGGATCAACTATGGCTACACCTTC.